The clone carrying this T cell receptor (beta chain) came up once. This sample is part of a study of blood T cell repertoires in COVID-19. Study-level background: Researchers got acute and convalescent COVID-19 samples from the United States, Italy and Spain. T cells, B-cell-depleted T cells, or PBMCs supplied cDNA or gDNA.

In the original processing: Reference gene primers were amplified, and this amplification served to estimate nucleated cell counts. The method was immunoSEQ multiplex PCR; TCRdb's version includes in-frame clones alone and lacks a portion of them. Clonal size and the V and J genes are those of that table, whereas D and trimming came from the DNA. The data hold over 100,000 clones, with approximately 78% observed a single time. The CDR3 extends over 14 amino acids. CDR1 and CDR2 from the germline V gene are SGHRS and YFSETQ. V lost 4 bases to trimming and J lost 6 bases; unmatched junction nucleotides: 10.

Sequenced: peripheral blood. This TCR came from a man between 65 and 85 years old with acute or convalescent COVID-19. V and J are TRBV5-1 and TRBJ2-7, with 7 bases fitting TRBD1. The CDR3 spells CASSPRDRVTEQYF. The CDR3 bases are TGCGCCAGCAGCCCCCGGGACAGAGTTACCGAGCAGTACTTC.